A selection of T cell receptor beta chains follows, all from one sample in a study of blood T cell repertoires in COVID-19. Method: immunoSEQ multiplex PCR; TCRdb's copy keeps in-frame clones and lacks some. In the table there are under 300,000 clones, less than 90% of which are singletons. Sequenced: peripheral blood. Receptor source: a man aged 55 to 70 with acute or convalescent COVID-19. Each CDR3 is given with its conserved first and last residue. Fields, in order: J gene, D gene, clone size, V gene, CDR3 DNA, CDR3 protein. D genes are given only for firm matches. Clone size appears in some rows only: once, few, many, or a class for an expanded clone.

TRBJ1-5	-	-	TRBV28	TGTGCCAGCAGTTTAGTGGCAGACAATCAGCCCCAGCATTTT	CASSLVADNQPQHF
TRBJ1-1	-	-	TRBV28	TGTGCCAGCAGTTTATTCCGGGAGGGGAACACTGAAGCTTTCTTT	CASSLFREGNTEAFF
TRBJ2-5	-	-	TRBV6-2/TRBV6-3	TGTGCCAGCAGTAAAACAGGGTCCCAAGAGACCCAGTACTTC	CASSKTGSQETQYF
TRBJ1-5	-	-	TRBV10-3	TGTGCCATCAGTGAGTCGAGTCAGTCGGGGCAGCCCCAGCATTTT	CAISESSQSGQPQHF
TRBJ2-7	-	-	TRBV19	TGTGCCAGTAGTAAGCGCCAGGGGCCGGACCCTTTCTACGAGCAGTACTTC	CASSKRQGPDPFYEQYF
TRBJ1-1	-	-	TRBV2	TGTGCCGGAACACAGTATGCGAACACTGAAGCTTTCTTT	CAGTQYANTEAFF
TRBJ2-2	-	few	TRBV2	TGTGCCAGCAGAGGCGGGACGACGAACACCGGGGAGCTGTTTTTT	CASRGGTTNTGELFF
TRBJ2-7	-	-	TRBV7-2	TGTGCCAGCAGCTTAGCGGGAGGAGGGTACGAGCAGTACTTC	CASSLAGGGYEQYF
TRBJ2-1	TRBD2	once	TRBV9	TGTGCCAGCAGCGTAGTAGGCGGGGGGCCAACAAATGAGCAGTTCTTC	CASSVVGGGPTNEQFF
TRBJ1-2	-	-	TRBV6-1	TGTGCCAGCAGTGAGACGTTTGCAGGGCGAATCTATGGCTACACCTTC	CASSETFAGRIYGYTF
TRBJ1-6	-	once	TRBV6-5	TGTGCCAGCAGACTCCCAAACAGAAATTCACCCCTCCACTTT	CASRLPNRNSPLHF
TRBJ2-2	TRBD2	once	TRBV28	TGTGCCAGCAGTCGTCTAGCGGGAGGGAACACCGGGGAGCTGTTTTTT	CASSRLAGGNTGELFF
TRBJ2-3	-	few	TRBV9	TGTGCCAGCAGCGACGCCAGGGGTGGAACAGATACGCAGTATTTT	CASSDARGGTDTQYF
TRBJ1-5	TRBD1	few	TRBV30	TGTGCCTTTATGACAGGGGGAGGGCAGCCCCAGCATTTT	CAFMTGGGQPQHF
TRBJ2-1	-	-	TRBV30	TGTGCCTGGAGTGGCGAGGGAGGAAATGAGCAGTTCTTC	CAWSGEGGNEQFF
TRBJ2-3	-	-	TRBV2	TGTGCCAGCAGTGTAGCAGATACGCAGTATTTT	CASSVADTQYF
TRBJ1-3	-	once	TRBV5-6	TGTGCCAGCAGCTTGGTGGGGAGAGAAAACACCATATATTTT	CASSLVGRENTIYF
TRBJ2-5	-	-	TRBV7-9	TGTGCCAGCAGCTTATATACATCGCGGGACGATAGGGAGACCCAGTACTTC	CASSLYTSRDDRETQYF